This T cell receptor (beta chain) was sequenced during a study of blood T cell repertoires in COVID-19. Study at large: Samples of COVID-19 (acute and convalescent) were obtained from the United States, Italy and Spain. Sources were T cells, B-cell-depleted T cells, or PBMCs; the material itself was cDNA or gDNA.

As handled by the study authors: Researchers report that nucleated cell counts were estimated from reference gene primer amplification. TCRdb's table, derived via immunoSEQ multiplex PCR, lists solely in-frame clones and lacks some. V and J calls and clone size come straight from that table; D and trimming were deduced from the DNA. This table holds approximately 93,000 clones, approximately 90% found once. Germline V CDR1 and CDR2: GTSNPN, SVGIG (reference sequence). V was shortened by 2 bases and J by 0 bases, with 14 bases between the two germline ends. This CDR3 is built from 17 residues. The chain links TRBV30 to TRBJ1-6; D might be TRBD1 (6 bases). The origin of this receptor is a man aged 60 to 69 with acute or convalescent COVID-19. The source material was peripheral blood. The CDR3 here is CAWSFNTGSSYNSPLHF. The CDR3 DNA reads TGTGCCTGGAGTTTCAATACAGGGAGCTCCTATAATTCACCCCTCCACTTT.